The TCR beta chain described here comes from a study of CD8 T cells in ankylosing spondylitis. Quantitative barcoded 5'-RACE was used to prepare TCR beta libraries. From the 5' RACE reads, TCRdb called clonotypes with MiXCR, one entry per CDR3 protein. This table holds 470,000 or so distinct CDR3 sequences, roughly a quarter found once. Study-level results: CD8+ by phenotype, disease-linked clones were relatively rare in peripheral blood. Significant enrichment of disease-linked clones was reported in matched ankylosing spondylitis synovial fluid. Previously reported in reactive arthritis synovial fluid and blood were some of the motif variants. What appeared characteristic of ankylosing spondylitis blood was a TCR beta motif of several highly homologous variants.

CDR3 length: 15 residues. The germline V and J ends were trimmed by 6 bases and 7 bases, with 19 bases remaining between them. The table lists this clonotype with a few counts. The antigen is unknown. The TCR sequence derives from a male donor with ankylosing spondylitis. V is TRBV12-3 or TRBV12-4 and J is TRBJ2-1; D not resolved. The sequencing input was blood, either unsorted or a sorted T cell fraction (not recorded which). CDR3 DNA: TGTGCCAGCAGCTCCGACCGAAGCAATGGTAATGAGCAGTTCTTC. It translates to CASSSDRSNGNEQFF.